Described below is a single TCR beta chain sequence and its context. Antigen unknown. Naive CD8 cells lacked CD45RO and underwent positive selection for CCR7, leaving out terminally differentiated effector memory CD45RA+ cells. Deep level was the assay's run setting. Study processing details: ImmunoSEQ supplied junction-only sequences lacking quality scores, so filtering was different. Sequenced by immunoSEQ multiplex PCR; TCRdb stores in-frame clones only, minus some. The DNA gave D and trimming, while V, J and clone size come from that table. The sample lists roughly 2.1 million clones; about 92% were seen once. The CDR3 has 13 amino acids. CDR1 is MNHEY, CDR2 SMNVEV, per germline (reference sequence). Trimming pared 5 bases from V and 1 base from J, leaving 8 bases between. This sample stems from a study of shared clonotypes between healthy human individuals. Study at large: The cohort comprised two women and a few men. Their ages spanned 18 to 49 years. Study-wide points: Non-shared clonotypes displayed generation probabilities falling below those of clonotypes present in all four donors.

Sequenced material: naive CD8+ T cells from PBMCs. The sequence came from a man aged 18 to 30 in good health. Some clones in this sample may be carry-over from other donors' samples. V gene TRBV27 combines with J gene TRBJ1-2, with a possible D match to TRBD1 (6 bases). Here the CDR3 DNA reads TGTGCCAGCAGTCGGACAGTTAACTATGGCTACACCTTC. It is translated as CASSRTVNYGYTF.